This T cell receptor (beta chain) was found in a study of CD8 T cells in ankylosing spondylitis. Study-wide results and caveats: Within peripheral blood, clones linked to disease were CD8+ and relatively rare. It appeared that ankylosing spondylitis blood was characterized by a TCR beta motif of under ten highly homologous variants.

For this clonotype: Its specificity is unknown.

In TCRdb, the 5' RACE reads were re-called with MiXCR into one record per CDR3 protein. This table holds about 150,000 distinct CDR3 sequences, 40% to 50% found once. The sequenced sample was synovial fluid, either unsorted or a sorted T cell fraction (not recorded which). The clonotype originates from a male donor with ankylosing spondylitis.

The CDR3 spells CSAQGPSIRRQILDGYTF. The CDR3 region has the DNA TGCAGTGCACAGGGCCCCTCCATCCGTCGACAAATTTTGGATGGCTACACCTTC. V is TRBV20-1 and J is TRBJ1-2, with a tentative D call TRBD1 (6 bases). Trimming took off 6 bases at V and 6 bases at J, with 32 bases between the two ends. Germline CDR1 is DFQATT and CDR2 is SNEGSKA (reference sequence). This CDR3 has 18 residues.